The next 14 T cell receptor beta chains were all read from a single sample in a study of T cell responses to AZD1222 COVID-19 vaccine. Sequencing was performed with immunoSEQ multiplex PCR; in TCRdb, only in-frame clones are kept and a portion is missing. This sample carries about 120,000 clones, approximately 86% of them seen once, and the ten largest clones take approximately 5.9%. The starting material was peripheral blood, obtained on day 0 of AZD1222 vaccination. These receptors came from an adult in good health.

The CDR3 sequence: CASRGRTGGYTF. Here the CDR3 DNA reads TGTGCCAGTCGAGGGAGGACCGGCGGCTACACCTTC. The genes are TRBV27 and TRBJ1-2, with D unresolved. The germline V gene encodes CDR1 MNHEY and CDR2 SMNVEV (reference sequence). V was clipped by 9 bases and J by 8 bases, with 16 bases between them. The CDR3 has 12 amino acids.

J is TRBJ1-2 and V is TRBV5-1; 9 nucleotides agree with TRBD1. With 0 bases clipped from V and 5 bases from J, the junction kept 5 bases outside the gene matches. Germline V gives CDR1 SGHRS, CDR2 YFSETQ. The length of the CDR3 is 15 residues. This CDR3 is CASSLGQGVPYGYTF. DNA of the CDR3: TGCGCCAGCAGCTTGGGACAGGGGGTTCCATATGGCTACACCTTC. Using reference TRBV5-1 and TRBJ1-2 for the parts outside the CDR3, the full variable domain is KAGVTQTPRYLIKTRGQQVTLSCSPISGHRSVSWYQQTPGQGLQFLFEYFSETQRNKGNFPGRFSGRQFSNSRSEMNVSTLELGDSALYLCASSLGQGVPYGYTFGSGTRLTVV.

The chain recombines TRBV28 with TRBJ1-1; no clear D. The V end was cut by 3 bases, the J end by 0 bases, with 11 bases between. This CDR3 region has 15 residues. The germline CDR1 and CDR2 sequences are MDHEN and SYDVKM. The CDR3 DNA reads TGTGCCAGCAGTTTGGGCGGGCTTATGAACACTGAAGCTTTCTTT. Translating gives CASSLGGLMNTEAFF.

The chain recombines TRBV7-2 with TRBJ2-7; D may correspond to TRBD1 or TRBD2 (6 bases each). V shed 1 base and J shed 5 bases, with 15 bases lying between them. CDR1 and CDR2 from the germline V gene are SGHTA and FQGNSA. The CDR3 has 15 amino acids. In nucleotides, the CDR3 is TGTGCCAGCAGCTTAGGGGGCACAGGGAGGAACGAGCAGTACTTC. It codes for CASSLGGTGRNEQYF.

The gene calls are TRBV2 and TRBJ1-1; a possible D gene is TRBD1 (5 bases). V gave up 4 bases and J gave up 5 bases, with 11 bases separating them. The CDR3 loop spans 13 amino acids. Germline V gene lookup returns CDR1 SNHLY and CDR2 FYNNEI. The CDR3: CASSVSQATEAFF. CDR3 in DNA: TGTGCCAGCAGTGTATCACAGGCAACTGAAGCTTTCTTT.

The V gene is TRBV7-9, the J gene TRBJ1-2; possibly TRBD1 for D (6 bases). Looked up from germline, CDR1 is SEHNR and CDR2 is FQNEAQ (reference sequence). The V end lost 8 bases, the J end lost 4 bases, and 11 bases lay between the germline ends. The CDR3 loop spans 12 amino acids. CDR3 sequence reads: CASGGGSYGYTF. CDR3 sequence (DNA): TGTGCCAGCGGAGGGGGATCCTATGGCTACACCTTC. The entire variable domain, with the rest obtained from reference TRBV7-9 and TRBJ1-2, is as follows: DTGVSQNPRHKITKRGQNVTFRCDPISEHNRLYWYRQTLGQGPEFLTYFQNEAQLEKSRLLSDRFSAERPKGSFSTLEIQRTEQGDSAMYLCASGGGSYGYTFGSGTRLTVV.

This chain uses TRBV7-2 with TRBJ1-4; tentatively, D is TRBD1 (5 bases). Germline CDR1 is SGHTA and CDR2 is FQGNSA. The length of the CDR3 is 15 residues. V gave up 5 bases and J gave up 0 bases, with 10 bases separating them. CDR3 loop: CASSRGLTTNEKLFF. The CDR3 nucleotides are TGTGCCAGCAGCCGGGGGTTAACAACTAATGAAAAACTGTTTTTT.

The CDR3 here is CAHTVVGGEAFF. The CDR3 nucleotides are TGTGCCCACACGGTTGTGGGGGGTGAAGCTTTCTTT. The V gene is TRBV30, the J gene TRBJ1-1; maybe TRBD1 (5 bases). The V gene's germline CDR1 is GTSNPN and CDR2 SVGIG (reference sequence). The V end lost 8 bases, the J end lost 7 bases, and 17 bases lay between the germline ends. The CDR3 loop spans 12 amino acids.

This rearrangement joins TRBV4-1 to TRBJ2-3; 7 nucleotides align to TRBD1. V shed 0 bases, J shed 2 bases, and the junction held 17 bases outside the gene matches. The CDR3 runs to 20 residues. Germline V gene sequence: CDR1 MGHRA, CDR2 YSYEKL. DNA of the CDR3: TGCGCCAGCAGCCAAGATGATTTTTATACAGGGGATCTACACACAGATACGCAGTATTTT. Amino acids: CASSQDDFYTGDLHTDTQYF.

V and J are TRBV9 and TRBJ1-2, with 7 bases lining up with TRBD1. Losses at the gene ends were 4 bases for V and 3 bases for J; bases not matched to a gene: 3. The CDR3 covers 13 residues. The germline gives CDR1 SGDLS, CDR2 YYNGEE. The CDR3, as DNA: TGTGCCAGCAGCCCGGGACAGTACTATGGCTACACCTTC. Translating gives CASSPGQYYGYTF.

CDR3 loop: CASSLQGGSGNTIYF. As DNA, the CDR3 is TGTGCCAGCAGCCTCCAGGGAGGGTCAGGAAACACCATATATTTT. The gene calls are TRBV5-6 and TRBJ1-3, with D possibly TRBD1 on 5 matching bases. Per the germline V gene, CDR1 is SGHDT and CDR2 is YYEEEE. V lost 4 bases to trimming and J lost 4 bases, with 15 bases between them. This CDR3 has 15 residues.

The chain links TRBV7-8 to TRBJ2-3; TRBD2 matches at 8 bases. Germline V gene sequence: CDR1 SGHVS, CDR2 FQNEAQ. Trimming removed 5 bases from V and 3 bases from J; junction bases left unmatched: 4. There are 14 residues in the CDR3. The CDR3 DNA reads TGTGCCAGCAGCACAGGCGGGGGGACAGATACGCAGTATTTT. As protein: CASSTGGGTDTQYF.

The CDR3 DNA reads as TGTGCCAGCAGCCCCGGGCCCTGGGGGACTGAAGCTTTCTTT. Translating gives CASSPGPWGTEAFF. The V gene is TRBV9, the J gene TRBJ1-1; weak D call: TRBD1 (5 bases). Trimming pared 4 bases from V and 5 bases from J, leaving 15 bases between. Germline V lookup: CDR1 SGDLS, CDR2 YYNGEE. The CDR3 covers 14 residues.

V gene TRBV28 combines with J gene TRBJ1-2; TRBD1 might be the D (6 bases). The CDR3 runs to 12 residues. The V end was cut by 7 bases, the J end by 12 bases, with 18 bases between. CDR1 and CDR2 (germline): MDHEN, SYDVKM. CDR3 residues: CASIQGIGSHTF. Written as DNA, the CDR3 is TGTGCCAGCATTCAGGGGATTGGATCCCACACCTTC.